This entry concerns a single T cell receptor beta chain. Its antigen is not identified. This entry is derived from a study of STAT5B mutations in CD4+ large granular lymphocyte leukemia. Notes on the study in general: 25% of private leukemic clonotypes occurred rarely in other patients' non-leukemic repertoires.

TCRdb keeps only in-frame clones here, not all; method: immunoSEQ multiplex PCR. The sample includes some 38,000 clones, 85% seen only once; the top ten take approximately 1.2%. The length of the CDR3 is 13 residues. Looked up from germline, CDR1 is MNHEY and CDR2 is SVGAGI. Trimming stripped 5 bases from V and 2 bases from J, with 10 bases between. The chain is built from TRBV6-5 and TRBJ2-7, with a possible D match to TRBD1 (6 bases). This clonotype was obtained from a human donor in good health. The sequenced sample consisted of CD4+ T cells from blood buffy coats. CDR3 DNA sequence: TGTGCCAGCAGTCGGACAGTTACCTACGAGCAGTACTTC. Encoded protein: CASSRTVTYEQYF.